The rows below give T cell receptor beta chains drawn from one sample of a study of T cell responses to AZD1222 COVID-19 vaccine. Measured with immunoSEQ multiplex PCR; TCRdb has only the in-frame clones, and not every one. There are about 76,000 clones in the sample; 70% to 90% occur only once, and around 9.9% lies in the top ten. The sequencing used peripheral blood, collected on day 0 of AZD1222 vaccination. Every receptor here comes from an adult in good health. Both conserved end residues are trimmed from each CDR3.

j_call v_call cdr3_aa
TRBJ1-1 TRBV23-1 ASSQAGPEAF
TRBJ1-5 TRBV19 ASRLDRGYNQPQH
TRBJ2-3 TRBV19 ASSTRRTGRSTDTQY
TRBJ2-3 TRBV2 ASSRRTSGPTDTQY
TRBJ1-1 TRBV11-2 ASSLLGARGTEAF
TRBJ2-2 TRBV4-1 ASSYGQVNTGELF
TRBJ1-5 TRBV28 ASSYPGQGYQPQH
TRBJ2-5 TRBV3-1/TRBV3-2 ASSQAGVGVETQY
TRBJ1-3 TRBV24-1 ATQTVSGNTIY
TRBJ1-4 TRBV6-1 ASSDQGVNEKLF
TRBJ1-2 TRBV27 ASSRQRDSYYGYT
TRBJ2-1 TRBV5-1 ASSFIGLAVDNEQF
TRBJ2-3 TRBV4-1 ASSQSLGGLPHTDTQY
TRBJ2-2 TRBV5-1 ASSLESGSNTGELF
TRBJ2-1 TRBV27 ASSEGGRDEQF
TRBJ1-2 TRBV30 AWSVKDGLGGYT
TRBJ2-7 TRBV21-1 ASSKNGVLSGRSSYEQY
TRBJ2-1 TRBV28 ASSSSGSAYNEQF
TRBJ2-2 TRBV30 AWNHRSDTGELF
TRBJ2-4 TRBV6-5 ATLRGAGGWNIQY
TRBJ2-1 TRBV30 AWTRSSYNEQF
TRBJ2-1 TRBV12-3/TRBV12-4 ASTRLGDNEQF
TRBJ2-5 TRBV7-6 ASSGLAGTQETQY
TRBJ2-1 TRBV18 ASSPLPSGNNEQF
TRBJ2-1 TRBV6-2/TRBV6-3 ASSYSRRPTSDSYNEQF
TRBJ2-7 TRBV6-2/TRBV6-3 ASSWDSLRYEQY
TRBJ1-2 TRBV20-1 SASTGGNYGYT
TRBJ2-2 TRBV14 ASRPRLAGVETGELF
TRBJ2-7 TRBV27 ASRLSGTALLEQY
TRBJ1-4 TRBV4-1 ASSKRGQGSEKLF